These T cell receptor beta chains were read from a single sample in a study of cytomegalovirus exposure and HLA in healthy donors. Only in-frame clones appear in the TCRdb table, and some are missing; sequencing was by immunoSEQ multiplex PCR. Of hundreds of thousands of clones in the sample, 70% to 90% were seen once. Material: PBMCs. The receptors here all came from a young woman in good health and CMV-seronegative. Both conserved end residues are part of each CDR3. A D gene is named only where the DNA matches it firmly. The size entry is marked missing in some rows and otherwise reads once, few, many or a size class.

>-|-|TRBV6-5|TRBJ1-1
CAGRRQDTEAFF
TGTGCCGGCAGACGACAAGACACTGAAGCTTTCTTT
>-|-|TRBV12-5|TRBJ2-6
CASAQVRGSGSGANVLTF
TGTGCTAGTGCCCAAGTTCGGGGGTCAGGGTCTGGGGCCAACGTCCTGACTTTC
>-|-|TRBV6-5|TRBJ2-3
CASSYSTGGAPSTQYF
TGTGCCAGCAGTTACTCGACGGGCGGGGCGCCGAGTACGCAGTATTTT
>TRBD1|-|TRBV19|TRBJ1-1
CASSFDTGAEAFF
TGTGCCAGTAGTTTTGATACAGGGGCCGAAGCTTTCTTT
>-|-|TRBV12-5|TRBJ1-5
CASGPGTRSYQPQHF
TGTGCTAGTGGCCCCGGGACTAGGTCTTATCAGCCCCAGCATTTT
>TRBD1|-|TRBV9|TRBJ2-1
CASSVGQGKNEQFF
TGTGCCAGCAGCGTAGGACAGGGAAAAAATGAGCAGTTCTTC
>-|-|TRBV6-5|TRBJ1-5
CASSERDNQPQHF
TGTGCCAGCAGTGAACGGGACAATCAGCCCCAGCATTTT
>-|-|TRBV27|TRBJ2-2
CASSLRTGRAGELFF
TGTGCCAGCAGTCTCCGGACAGGGAGGGCCGGGGAGCTGTTTTTT
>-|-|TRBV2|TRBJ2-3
CASSPGPGGHTDTQYF
TGTGCCAGCAGTCCCGGGCCAGGAGGCCACACAGATACGCAGTATTTT
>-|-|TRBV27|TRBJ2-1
CASRRGLNEQFF
TGTGCCAGCAGGAGAGGGTTAAATGAGCAGTTCTTC
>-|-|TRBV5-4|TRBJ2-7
CASSLAGREAYEQYF
TGTGCCAGCAGCTTGGCCGGCAGGGAAGCCTACGAGCAGTACTTC
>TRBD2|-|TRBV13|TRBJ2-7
CASSFGGGSYEQYF
TGTGCCAGCAGCTTTGGCGGGGGCTCCTACGAGCAGTACTTC
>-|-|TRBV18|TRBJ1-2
CASSPKGDLYGYTF
TGTGCCAGCTCACCGAAAGGGGATCTCTATGGCTACACCTTC
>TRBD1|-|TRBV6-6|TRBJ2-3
CASSSGQVHTDTQYF
TGTGCCAGCAGCTCGGGACAGGTCCATACAGATACGCAGTATTTT
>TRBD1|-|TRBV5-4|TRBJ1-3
CAIAGGFGSGNTIYF
TGTGCCATCGCAGGGGGCTTTGGCTCTGGAAACACCATATATTTT
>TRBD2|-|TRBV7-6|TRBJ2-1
CASSLSVGGNPNEQFF
TGTGCCAGCAGCTTATCAGTGGGGGGGAACCCCAATGAGCAGTTCTTC
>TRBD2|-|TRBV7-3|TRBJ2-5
CASSLTTGSTGLAGVPYQETQYF
TGTGCCAGCAGCTTAACCACAGGGAGCACCGGACTAGCGGGGGTCCCGTACCAAGAGACCCAGTACTTC
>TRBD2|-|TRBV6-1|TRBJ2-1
CASSGLAGVDEQFF
TGTGCCAGCAGTGGCCTAGCGGGGGTTGATGAGCAGTTCTTC
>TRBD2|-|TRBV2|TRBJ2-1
CASSGLAGGRYEQFF
TGTGCCAGCAGTGGTCTAGCGGGGGGGCGGTATGAGCAGTTCTTC
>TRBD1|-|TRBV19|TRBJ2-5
CASTRTGAAETQYF
TGTGCCAGTACCCGGACAGGGGCTGCTGAGACCCAGTACTTC
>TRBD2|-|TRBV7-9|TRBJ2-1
CASSFTLAGSYNEQFF
TGTGCCAGCAGCTTTACATTAGCGGGGTCCTACAATGAGCAGTTCTTC
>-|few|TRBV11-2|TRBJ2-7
CASSPGYYEQYF
TGTGCCAGCAGCCCAGGATACTACGAGCAGTACTTC
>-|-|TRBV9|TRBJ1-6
CASSVALQGSPLHF
TGTGCCAGCAGCGTAGCGTTACAGGGTTCACCCCTCCACTTT
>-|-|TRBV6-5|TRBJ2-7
CATEGALYEQYF
TGTGCCACGGAAGGGGCCCTCTACGAGCAGTACTTC
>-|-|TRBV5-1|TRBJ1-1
CASSLISDTEAFF
TGCGCCAGCTCCCTCATCTCGGACACTGAAGCTTTCTTT
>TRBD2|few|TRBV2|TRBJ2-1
CASRKGLAGDHNEQFF
TGTGCCAGCAGGAAGGGACTAGCGGGGGATCACAATGAGCAGTTCTTC
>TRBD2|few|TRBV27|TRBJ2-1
CASSFSSGGRRTYNEQFF
TGTGCCAGCAGTTTCTCTAGCGGGGGGCGCAGAACTTACAATGAGCAGTTCTTC
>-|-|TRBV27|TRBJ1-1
CASSLAGEMNTEAFF
TGTGCCAGCAGTTTGGCAGGGGAGATGAACACTGAAGCTTTCTTT
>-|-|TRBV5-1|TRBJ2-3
CASSSSTDTQYF
TGCGCCAGCAGCTCTAGCACAGATACGCAGTATTTT
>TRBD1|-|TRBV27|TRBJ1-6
CASSLHRGQTSPLHF
TGTGCCAGCAGTTTGCACAGGGGGCAGACTTCACCCCTCCACTTT
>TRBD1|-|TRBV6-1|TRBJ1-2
CASSEGQGVYGYTF
TGTGCCAGCAGTGAAGGGCAGGGGGTCTACGGCTACACCTTC
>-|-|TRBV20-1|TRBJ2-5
CSAWTEETQYF
TGCAGTGCGTGGACAGAAGAGACCCAGTACTTC
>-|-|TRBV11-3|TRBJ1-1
CASSFSKGGNTEAFF
TGTGCCAGCAGCTTTAGTAAAGGGGGGAACACTGAAGCTTTCTTT
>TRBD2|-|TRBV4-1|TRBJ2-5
CASSRTSGGLQETQYF
TGCGCCAGCAGCCGGACTAGCGGGGGGCTCCAAGAGACCCAGTACTTC
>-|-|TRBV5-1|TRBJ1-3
CASSLAGGIGNTIYF
TGCGCCAGCAGCTTGGCCGGCGGGATTGGAAACACCATATATTTT
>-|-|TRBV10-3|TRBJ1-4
CAIATEFNEKLFF
TGTGCCATAGCAACAGAGTTTAATGAAAAACTGTTTTTT
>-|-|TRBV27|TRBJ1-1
CASSLRPNRDTEAFF
TGTGCCAGCAGTCTCCGCCCGAATCGGGACACTGAAGCTTTCTTT
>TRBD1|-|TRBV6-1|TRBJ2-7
CASSGTGAAYEQYF
TGTGCCAGCAGTGGGACAGGGGCCGCCTACGAGCAGTACTTC
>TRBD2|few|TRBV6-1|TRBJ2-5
CASSLLAGGRETQYF
TGTGCCAGCAGTTTGTTAGCGGGGGGGAGAGAGACCCAGTACTTC
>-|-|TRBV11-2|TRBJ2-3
CASSLNRGAPDTQYF
TGTGCCAGCAGCTTAAACCGTGGGGCCCCAGATACGCAGTATTTT
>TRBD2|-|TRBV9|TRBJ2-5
CASSAEGGGAETQYF
TGTGCCAGCAGCGCGGAAGGCGGGGGGGCGGAGACCCAGTACTTC
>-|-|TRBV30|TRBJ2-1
CAWRPGFSYNEQFF
TGTGCCTGGAGGCCGGGGTTCTCCTACAATGAGCAGTTCTTC
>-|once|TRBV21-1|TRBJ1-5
CASSNPDIGCYKSNQPQHF
TGTGCCAGCAGCAACCCGGACATCGGGTGTTATAAAAGCAATCAGCCCCAGCATTTT
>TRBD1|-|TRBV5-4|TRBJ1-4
CASSTGTGNEKLFF
TGTGCCAGCAGCACCGGGACAGGGAATGAAAAACTGTTTTTT
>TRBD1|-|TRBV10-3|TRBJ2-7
CAISERGQGNPSYEQYF
TGTGCCATCAGTGAGAGGGGACAGGGGAATCCCTCCTACGAGCAGTACTTC
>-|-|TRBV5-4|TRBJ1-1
CASSLQGLMNTEAFF
TGTGCCAGCAGCCTGCAGGGATTGATGAACACTGAAGCTTTCTTT
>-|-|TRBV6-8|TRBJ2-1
CASSNTFGALGSLGYNEQFF
TGTGCCAGCAGCAATACCTTTGGGGCATTAGGATCCTTGGGATACAATGAGCAGTTCTTC
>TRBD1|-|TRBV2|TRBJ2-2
CASSRDRGRTGELFF
TGTGCCAGCAGCAGGGACAGGGGACGGACCGGGGAGCTGTTTTTT
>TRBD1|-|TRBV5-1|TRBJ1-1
CASSLAGGEAFF
TGCGCCAGCAGCTTGGCAGGGGGTGAAGCTTTCTTT
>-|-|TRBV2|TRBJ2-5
CASSPPVEGAETQYF
TGTGCCAGCAGCCCCCCGGTGGAAGGGGCCGAGACCCAGTACTTC
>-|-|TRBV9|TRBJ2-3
CASSPGLAADTQYF
TGTGCCAGCAGCCCCGGTCTTGCGGCAGATACGCAGTATTTT